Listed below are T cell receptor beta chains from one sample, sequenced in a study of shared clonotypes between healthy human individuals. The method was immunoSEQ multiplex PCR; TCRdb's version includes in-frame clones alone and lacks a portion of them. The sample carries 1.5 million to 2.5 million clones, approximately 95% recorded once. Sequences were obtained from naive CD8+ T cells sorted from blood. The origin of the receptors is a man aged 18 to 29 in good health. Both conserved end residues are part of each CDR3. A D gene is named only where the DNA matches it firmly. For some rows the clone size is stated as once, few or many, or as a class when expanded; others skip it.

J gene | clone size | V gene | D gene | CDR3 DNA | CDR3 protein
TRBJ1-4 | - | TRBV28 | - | TGTGCCAGCAGCCCGACCGGGACAATATCAACTAATGAAAAACTGTTTTTT | CASSPTGTISTNEKLFF
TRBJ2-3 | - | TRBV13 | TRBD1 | TGTGCCAGCAGCTCCCGGGACAGCATATCTACGCAGTATTTT | CASSSRDSISTQYF
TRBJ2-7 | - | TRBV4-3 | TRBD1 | TGCGCCAGCAGCCAAGATACGACAGGGTACTACGAGCAGTACTTC | CASSQDTTGYYEQYF
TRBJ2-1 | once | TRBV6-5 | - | TGTGCCAGCAGTTTACAGGGGGGGGTATACAATGAGCAGTTCTTC | CASSLQGGVYNEQFF
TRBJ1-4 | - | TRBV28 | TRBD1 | TGTGCCAGCAGTTTACGAGGGGGCAATGAAAAACTGTTTTTT | CASSLRGGNEKLFF
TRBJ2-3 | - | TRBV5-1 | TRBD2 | TGCGCCAGCAGCTTGTCGGGACTAGCGGTAAGCGGACCTAGCACAGATACGCAGTATTTT | CASSLSGLAVSGPSTDTQYF
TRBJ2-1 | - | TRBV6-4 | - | TGTGCCAGCAGTGAACATCCAGGGGATTACAATGAGCAGTTCTTC | CASSEHPGDYNEQFF
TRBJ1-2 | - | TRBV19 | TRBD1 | TGTGCCAGTAGTCCAAAGACAGGGTTGGGCTACACCTTC | CASSPKTGLGYTF
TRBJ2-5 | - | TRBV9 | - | TGTGCCAGCAGCGTAGACGGGGGGCTCCAAGAGACCCAGTACTTC | CASSVDGGLQETQYF
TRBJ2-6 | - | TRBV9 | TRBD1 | TGTGCCAGCAGCGGCCGGGACAGCCCCTCTGGGGCCAACGTCCTGACTTTC | CASSGRDSPSGANVLTF
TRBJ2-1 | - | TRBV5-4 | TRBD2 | TGTGCCAGCAGCTTGGGACTAGCGGGACACAATGAGCAGTTCTTC | CASSLGLAGHNEQFF
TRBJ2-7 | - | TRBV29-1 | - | TGCAGCGTTGAAGGAGAAGGCAGGGAGACCTACGAGCAGTACTTC | CSVEGEGRETYEQYF
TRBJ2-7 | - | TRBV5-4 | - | TGTGCCAGCAGCTTTCAGGGTACCAGCGAGCAGTACTTC | CASSFQGTSEQYF
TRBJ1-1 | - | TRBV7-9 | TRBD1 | TGTGCCAGCAGCCCTCTCCCGGGACAGCTGAACACTGAAGCTTTCTTT | CASSPLPGQLNTEAFF
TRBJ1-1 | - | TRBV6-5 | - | TGTGCCAGCAGTTACACAGGGTACACTGAAGCTTTCTTT | CASSYTGYTEAFF
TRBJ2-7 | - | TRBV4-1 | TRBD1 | TGCGCCAGCAGCCAAGGCCCGGGACAGGGCGCGTACGAGCAGTACTTC | CASSQGPGQGAYEQYF
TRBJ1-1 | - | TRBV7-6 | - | TGTGCCAGCAGCCCACAGGGCACTGAAGCTTTCTTT | CASSPQGTEAFF
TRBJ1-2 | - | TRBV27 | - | TGTGCCAGCAGTTTATCATTACGGGCCCTAGTCTATGGCTACACCTTC | CASSLSLRALVYGYTF
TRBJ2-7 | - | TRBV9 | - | TGTGCCAGCAGCGTAGGGTCAGTTCCCTCCTACGAGCAGTACTTC | CASSVGSVPSYEQYF
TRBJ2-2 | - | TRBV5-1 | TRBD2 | TGCGCCAGCAGCATGGGACTAGCGGGATTCACCGGGGAGCTGTTTTTT | CASSMGLAGFTGELFF
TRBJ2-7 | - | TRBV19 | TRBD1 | TGTGCCAGTAGTCTCGCGGGACAGGGGACCTACGAGCAGTACTTC | CASSLAGQGTYEQYF
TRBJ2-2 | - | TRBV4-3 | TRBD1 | TGCGCCAGCAAGTCGGACAGGGGGACCGGGGAGCTGTTTTTT | CASKSDRGTGELFF
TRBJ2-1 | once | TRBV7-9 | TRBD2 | TGTGCCAGCATGGGGACTAGCGGGACGATATACAATGAGCAGTTCTTC | CASMGTSGTIYNEQFF
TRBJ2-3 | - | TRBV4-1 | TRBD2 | TGCGCCAGCAGCCAAGAAACTAGCGGGGGGCCTAGCACAGATACGCAGTATTTT | CASSQETSGGPSTDTQYF
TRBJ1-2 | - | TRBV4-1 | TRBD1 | TGCGCCAGCAGCCAGGCGCAGACAGGGTTTGGCTATGGCTACACCTTC | CASSQAQTGFGYGYTF
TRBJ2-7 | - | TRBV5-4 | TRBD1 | TGTGCCAGCAGCTTCGCGACAGGGGTGACCTACGAGCAGTACTTC | CASSFATGVTYEQYF
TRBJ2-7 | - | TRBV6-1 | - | TGTGCCAGCAGTGAACGTGGCGTCTCCTACGAGCAGTACTTC | CASSERGVSYEQYF
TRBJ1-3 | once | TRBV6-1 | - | TGTGCCAGCAGTGCGACAGGCTCTGGAAACACCATATATTTT | CASSATGSGNTIYF
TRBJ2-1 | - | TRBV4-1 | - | TGCGCCAGCAGCCAAGATCCCGCCTACAATGAGCAGTTCTTC | CASSQDPAYNEQFF
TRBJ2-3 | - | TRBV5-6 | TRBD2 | TGTGCCAGCAGCTTGGTCGGGGGGACTTACACAGATACGCAGTATTTT | CASSLVGGTYTDTQYF
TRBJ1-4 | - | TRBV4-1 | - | TGCGCCAGCAGCCAGGTGGGGGCAGGCGGTGAAAAACTGTTTTTT | CASSQVGAGGEKLFF
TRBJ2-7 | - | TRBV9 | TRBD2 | TGTGCCAGCAGCGCCGGGGGGGCCGAGGTCTACGAGCAGTACTTC | CASSAGGAEVYEQYF
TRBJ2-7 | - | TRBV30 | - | TGTGCCTGCCCTCTTCAGGGAATCGGGGACGAGCAGTACTTC | CACPLQGIGDEQYF
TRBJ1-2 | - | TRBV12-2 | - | TGTGCAAGTCGCCTCAGGGGCGCCGGTAATGGCTACACCTTC | CASRLRGAGNGYTF
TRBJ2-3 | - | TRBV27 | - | TGTGCCAGCAGGAAGGACCTCACAGATACGCAGTATTTT | CASRKDLTDTQYF
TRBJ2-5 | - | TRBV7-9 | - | TGTGCCAGCAGCTTACAGGAGGGACTCACCCAGTACTTC | CASSLQEGLTQYF
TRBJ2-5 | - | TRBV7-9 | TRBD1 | TGTGCCAGCAGCCTCGGGACAGGATCACAAGAGACCCAGTACTTC | CASSLGTGSQETQYF
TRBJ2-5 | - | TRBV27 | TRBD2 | TGTGCCAGCAGTCTCCTGGGGGGGCAAGAGACCCAGTACTTC | CASSLLGGQETQYF
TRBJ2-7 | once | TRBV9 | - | TGTGCCAGCAGCGTCGGAGGGGGGACGCACGAGCAGTACTTC | CASSVGGGTHEQYF
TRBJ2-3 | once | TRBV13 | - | TGTGCCAGCAGCGTTATCTTGGATACGCAGTATTTT | CASSVILDTQYF
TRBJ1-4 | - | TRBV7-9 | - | TGTGCCAGCAGCTTATGGGACCGGGGGAATGAAAAACTGTTTTTT | CASSLWDRGNEKLFF
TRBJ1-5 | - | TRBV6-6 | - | TGTGCCAGCAGCCAACTGACAGAGAGCAATCAGCCCCAGCATTTT | CASSQLTESNQPQHF
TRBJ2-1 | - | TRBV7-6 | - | TGTGCCAGCAGCTTATTCCCTTCGGACTACAATGAGCAGTTCTTC | CASSLFPSDYNEQFF
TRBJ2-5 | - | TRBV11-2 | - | TGTGCCAGCAGCTCGCGACAGGAAACCTTCCAAGAGACCCAGTACTTC | CASSSRQETFQETQYF
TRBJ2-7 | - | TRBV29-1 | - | TGCAGCGTCCGAGGCGGGCAAATGCCGCCTTACGAGCAGTACTTC | CSVRGGQMPPYEQYF